Listed below are T cell receptor beta chains from one sample, sequenced in a study of beta chain features in type 1 diabetes. Profiled with immunoSEQ multiplex PCR; TCRdb holds only in-frame clones, not every one. This sample has some 500,000 clones, with about an eighth found just once. Sequenced: naive CD4+ T cells from blood. Receptor source: a woman between 18 and 30 years old in good health. Both conserved end residues are part of each CDR3. A D gene is named only where the DNA matches it firmly. Clone size is stated in some rows and not others, as once, few, many or a class when expanded.

abundance,len,j_gene,v_gene,d_gene,CDR3nt,CDR3aa
.,11,TRBJ2-1,TRBV28,.,TGTGCCAGCAGGGACTACAATGAGCAGTTCTTC,CASRDYNEQFF
.,15,TRBJ2-1,TRBV4-1,.,TGCGCCAGCAGCCAAGGAGGGGTGCGTTACAATGAGCAGTTCTTC,CASSQGGVRYNEQFF
.,17,TRBJ2-7,TRBV15,TRBD2,TGTGCCACCAGCAGTAGCGGGATTTCCTCGGGCATCTACGAGCAGTACTTC,CATSSSGISSGIYEQYF
.,11,TRBJ1-1,TRBV20-1,.,TGCAGTGCTTACAGCGGGACTGAAGCTTTCTTT,CSAYSGTEAFF
few,14,TRBJ2-1,TRBV9,.,TGTGCCAGCAGCTCTACCTTAGGGTCCCCGGAGCAGTTCTTC,CASSSTLGSPEQFF
few,15,TRBJ2-1,TRBV18,TRBD1,TGTGCCAGCTCACCACCGGGACAGGGATCTCCCCCGCGTTTCTTC,CASSPPGQGSPPRFF
few,14,TRBJ1-6,TRBV5-4,TRBD1,TGTGCCAGCAGCTTAGACAGGGGCCGTTCACCCCTCCACTTT,CASSLDRGRSPLHF
.,12,TRBJ2-5,TRBV5-1,.,TGCGCCAGCAGCAAAACGGAAGAGACCCAGTACTTC,CASSKTEETQYF
few,11,TRBJ2-1,TRBV18,.,TGTGCCAGCTCACCTTTGAATGAGCAGTTCTTC,CASSPLNEQFF
.,16,TRBJ2-3,TRBV6-6,.,TGTGCCAGCAGCCCTACTAGGTCTAGGGGTAGAGATACGCAGTATTTT,CASSPTRSRGRDTQYF
few,17,TRBJ2-7,TRBV7-2,TRBD2,TGTGCCAGCAGCCTACGGACTAGCGGGAGTTCATCCTACGAGCAGTACTTC,CASSLRTSGSSSYEQYF
many,12,TRBJ2-7,TRBV30,.,TGTGCCTGGAGTGGGGGAGATCGGGAGCAGTACTTC,CAWSGGDREQYF
few,14,TRBJ1-5,TRBV6-5,TRBD1,TGTGCCAGCAGTCAGGGGGATGGCAATCAGCCCCAGCATTTT,CASSQGDGNQPQHF
few,14,TRBJ1-5,TRBV10-3,.,TGTGCCATCAGTGACCCCCTCGGGAATCAGCCCCAGCATTTT,CAISDPLGNQPQHF
.,14,TRBJ2-7,TRBV5-1,.,TGCGCCAGCAGCACGCGGGACGCGTCCTACGAGCAGTACTTC,CASSTRDASYEQYF
.,12,TRBJ1-2,TRBV2,TRBD1,TGTGCGATACAGGGGTTGTCCTATGGCTACACCTTC,CAIQGLSYGYTF
few,13,TRBJ1-4,TRBV4-1,.,TGCGCCAGCAGCCAACCCCGCGACCCGGAACTGTTTTTT,CASSQPRDPELFF
few,10,TRBJ1-5,TRBV20-1,.,TGCAGTGCTGGTGAGCAGCCCCAGCATTTT,CSAGEQPQHF
.,15,TRBJ2-3,TRBV11-2,.,TGTGCCAGCAGCTTGTTGATGGGTGGCACAGATACGCAGTATTTT,CASSLLMGGTDTQYF
few,15,TRBJ2-4,TRBV7-2,.,TGTGCCAGCAGCTTAGTAGCGAGGGCCAAAAACATTCAGTACTTC,CASSLVARAKNIQYF
.,15,TRBJ2-4,TRBV7-2,TRBD1,TGTGCCAGCAGCCTACTACAGGGGGCTCGAAACATTCAGTACTTC,CASSLLQGARNIQYF
.,18,TRBJ2-1,TRBV7-3,TRBD2,TGTGCCAGCAGCTTAACCCCCCTAGCGGGAGGGCGCAATGAGGAGCAGTTCTTC,CASSLTPLAGGRNEEQFF
.,16,TRBJ1-4,TRBV4-3,.,TGCGCCAGCAGCCACGCAGGCACGGCAACTAATGAAAAACTGTTTTTT,CASSHAGTATNEKLFF
few,12,TRBJ1-1,TRBV6-5,.,TGTGCCAGCAAGGATTTAGCTACTGAAGCTTTCTTT,CASKDLATEAFF
few,13,TRBJ1-5,TRBV10-3,.,TGTGCCATCAGTCGACAGGGCAATCAGCCCCAGCATTTT,CAISRQGNQPQHF
few,11,TRBJ1-2,TRBV9,TRBD1,TGTCGGGACAGGGCTAACTATGGCTACACCTTC,CRDRANYGYTF
few,15,TRBJ2-7,TRBV7-2,TRBD1,TGTGCCAGCAGCCCACGCGCAGGGGGCTCCTACGAGCAGTACTTC,CASSPRAGGSYEQYF
.,14,TRBJ2-2,TRBV7-9,.,TGTGCCAGCAGCTTATTGGGAGCGGACGGGGAGCTGTTTTTT,CASSLLGADGELFF
few,17,TRBJ2-6,TRBV28,.,TGTGCCAGCAGTTCCCGGGACATCAGCTCTGGGGCCAACGTCCTGACTTTC,CASSSRDISSGANVLTF
few,15,TRBJ2-2,TRBV5-4,.,TGTGCCAGCAGAGGATGGGACGCGAACACCGGGGAGCTGTTTTTT,CASRGWDANTGELFF
few,16,TRBJ1-4,TRBV4-1,.,TGCGCCAGCAGCCAAGTCAGGGATCCAACTAATGAAAAACTGTTTTTT,CASSQVRDPTNEKLFF
.,15,TRBJ2-5,TRBV9,TRBD1,TGTGCCAGCAGCGTAGCAGGGACAGGGGGAGAGACCCAGTACTTC,CASSVAGTGGETQYF
few,16,TRBJ2-2,TRBV9,.,TGTGCCAGCAGCGGCCACCGGGACGACAACACCGGGGAGCTGTTTTTT,CASSGHRDDNTGELFF
few,12,TRBJ2-3,TRBV7-9,.,TGTGCCAGCAGCTTATTCACAGATACGCAGTATTTT,CASSLFTDTQYF
few,14,TRBJ2-7,TRBV9,.,TGTGCCAGCAGCGTAGCCGGGGGACCTTACGAGCAGTACTTC,CASSVAGGPYEQYF
few,15,TRBJ2-1,TRBV14,TRBD2,TGTGCCAGCAGCCGACTAGCGGCGTCCTACAATGAGCAGTTCTTC,CASSRLAASYNEQFF
few,14,TRBJ1-4,TRBV30,.,TGTGCCTGGGGCCCAGAGCTGCGGGATGAAAAACTGTTTTTT,CAWGPELRDEKLFF
.,15,TRBJ1-2,TRBV7-2,TRBD1,TGTGCCAGCAGCTTAGAGGGGGCGCCTAACTATGGCTACACCTTC,CASSLEGAPNYGYTF
few,17,TRBJ1-2,TRBV29-1,.,TGCAGCGTTCTACCCGCAGGACGAAAGGGGGGTGATGAGGGCTACACCTTC,CSVLPAGRKGGDEGYTF
.,16,TRBJ1-1,TRBV18,TRBD1,TGTGCCAGCTCACCATTAGGCGGACAGGGGGCTTCTGAAGCTTTCTTT,CASSPLGGQGASEAFF
few,14,TRBJ1-4,TRBV7-2,TRBD1,TGTGCCAGCAGCTTCGGGACAGGGGATGAAAAACTGTTTTTT,CASSFGTGDEKLFF
.,13,TRBJ1-4,TRBV29-1,.,TGCAGCGTTCAGACAGCGGCGCTGGAAAAACTGTTTTTT,CSVQTAALEKLFF
few,15,TRBJ2-5,TRBV7-2,.,TGTGCCAGCAGCGATCAAGAGTTGACGGGGCAGACCCAGTACTTC,CASSDQELTGQTQYF
.,13,TRBJ1-1,TRBV28,.,TGTGCCAGCAGTTTACGGGGAGGGACTGAAGCTTTCTTT,CASSLRGGTEAFF
.,13,TRBJ2-5,TRBV7-2,TRBD1,TGTGCCAGCAGCTTGACAGGGGAGGCGACCCAGTACTTC,CASSLTGEATQYF
few,13,TRBJ1-1,TRBV4-2,.,TGTGCCAGCAGCCAAGGAGTGAACACTGAAGCTTTCTTT,CASSQGVNTEAFF
few,14,TRBJ2-1,TRBV23-1,.,TGCGCCAGCACCCCGGATGGGAGCGGCAATGAGCAGTTCTTC,CASTPDGSGNEQFF
few,13,TRBJ1-2,TRBV29-1,.,TGCAGCGTTGGACAGCTGAAAGACGATGGCTACACCTTC,CSVGQLKDDGYTF
few,11,TRBJ2-1,TRBV14,.,TGTGCCAGCAGCCCGGGACGGTCGCAGTTCTTC,CASSPGRSQFF
few,16,TRBJ2-2,TRBV5-1,TRBD2,TGCGCCAGCAGCTTGCCTCCACTAGCGGCCCCCGGGGAGCTGTTTTTT,CASSLPPLAAPGELFF